This TCR beta chain was captured by sequencing in a study of OX40 agonist ivuxolimab in advanced cancers. Repertoires were generated with immunoSEQ multiplex PCR, while TCRdb's copy carries only in-frame clones and drops some. Of roughly 45,000 clones listed, roughly 80% were seen once; the top ten hold about 15%. CDR1 and CDR2 from the germline V gene are SGHVS and FQNEAQ. This CDR3 has 13 residues. V lost 1 base and J 7 bases, leaving 10 bases between the germline ends. The chain is built from TRBV7-8 and TRBJ1-1, with TRBD1 as a possible D gene (6 bases). The sequencing used CD4+ or CD8+ T cells sorted from blood, collected in a trial of the OX40 agonist ivuxolimab. This receptor was taken from an adult with an advanced solid tumor such as melanoma, head and neck, liver or kidney cancer. The CDR3, as DNA: TGTGCCAGCAGCTTAGGAAGAGGGGGTGAAGCTTTCTTT. Translating it yields CASSLGRGGEAFF.